Below are 15 T cell receptor beta chains sequenced from a single sample in a study of Graves' ophthalmopathy and Graves' hyperthyroidism. Amplifying from RNA transcripts, the study obtained TCR beta CDR3 regions. After a first-round RT-PCR with HTBI primers, a second-round multiplex PCR was run. MiXCR, run by TCRdb on the multiplex PCR reads, gives a single entry per CDR3 protein. The sample includes some 750,000 distinct CDR3 sequences, roughly two fifths of them seen just once. Material for sequencing was peripheral blood. Receptor source: an adult man with Graves' ophthalmopathy.

V and J are TRBV9 and TRBJ2-2, with TRBD1 matching 9 bases. Unmatched junction bases numbered 8, after V lost 2 bases and J lost 0 bases. CDR3 length: 18 residues. The germline V gene has CDR1 SGDLS and CDR2 YYNGEE. CDR3 loop: CASSVGLGQGPNTGELFF. The DNA for the CDR3 is TGTGCCAGCAGCGTCGGTTTGGGACAGGGACCGAACACCGGGGAGCTGTTTTTT.

This clonotype was seen repeatedly, ten times or more. The chain uses TRBV2 and TRBJ1-5; tentatively, D is TRBD1 (5 bases). This CDR3 is built from 15 residues. The ends were cut back, 1 base at V and 4 bases at J, with 11 bases in the middle. Germline values: CDR1 SNHLY, CDR2 FYNNEI. The CDR3 region has the DNA TGTGCCAGCAGTGAAGGCCCGAGGGGTAATCAGCCCCAGCATTTT. Translated: CASSEGPRGNQPQHF.

This clonotype was counted only a few times. This rearrangement joins TRBV13 to TRBJ2-7; 8 bases agree with TRBD2. CDR1 and CDR2 from the germline V gene are PRHDT and FYEKMQ (reference sequence). V was clipped by 5 bases and J by 2 bases; unmatched bases: 5. This CDR3 contains 14 residues. The CDR3 DNA reads as TGTGCCAGCAGCATCCTCGGGGGGGCCTACGAGCAGTACTTC. Translated: CASSILGGAYEQYF. The complete variable domain, with remaining parts taken from reference TRBV13 and TRBJ2-7, reads AAGVIQSPRHLIKEKRETATLKCYPIPRHDTVYWYQQGPGQDPQFLISFYEKMQSDKGSIPDRFSAQQFSDYHSELNMSSLELGDSALYFCASSILGGAYEQYFGPGTRLTVT.

This chain connects TRBV25-1 to TRBJ1-3; 8 bases are a match to TRBD1. Germline CDR1 MGHDK, CDR2 SYGVNS. CDR3 length: 14 residues. CDR3 region: CAPGTGGRGNTIYF. For the CDR3, the DNA is TGTGCACCCGGGACAGGAGGTCGGGGAAACACCATATATTTT.

The V gene is TRBV14, the J gene TRBJ2-7, with D hard to call. Germline lookup yields CDR1 SGHDN and CDR2 FVKESK. Between the trimmed V and J ends, which lost 0 bases and 3 bases, there was a span of 6 bases. This CDR3 has 13 amino acids. CDR3 sequence reads: CASSQDLVYEQYF. CDR3 DNA sequence: TGTGCCAGCAGCCAAGATTTAGTCTACGAGCAGTACTTC.

This clonotype showed up just once. Since a much larger clone is just one base distant, this may be a read error. This chain uses TRBV29-1 with TRBJ1-5; no clear D. Germline loops: CDR1 SQVTM, CDR2 ANQGSEA. With 5 bases removed from V and 3 bases from J, the gap between germline ends came to 11 bases. This CDR3 is 13 amino acids long. The CDR3 region is CSVSQTSNQPQHF. The CDR3 nucleotides are TGCAGCGTTTCGCAAACCTCCAATCAGCCCCAGCATTTT.

This clonotype showed up just a few times. V is TRBV7-9 and J is TRBJ2-7, with 8 positions matching TRBD1. Germline values: CDR1 SEHNR, CDR2 FQNEAQ (reference sequence). V was clipped by 5 bases and J by 2 bases; unmatched bases: 8. This CDR3 has 15 amino acids. The CDR3 DNA follows: TGTGCCAGCAGCGCCGGGACAGGCGACACCTACGAGCAGTACTTC. Its protein product is CASSAGTGDTYEQYF.

J is TRBJ2-7 and V is TRBV7-2; 10 bases agree with TRBD2. Trimming cost V 5 bases and J 7 bases; bases outside gene matches: 5. Germline V CDR1 and CDR2: SGHTA, FQGNSA. The CDR3 contains 13 residues. This CDR3 is CASSRGLAEEQYF. CDR3 DNA: TGTGCCAGCAGCCGAGGACTAGCGGAAGAGCAGTACTTC.

This chain connects TRBV2 to TRBJ2-7; 10 nucleotides match TRBD2. The germline V gene has CDR1 SNHLY and CDR2 FYNNEI. The CDR3 extends over 19 amino acids. The V segment lost 4 bases and the J segment 2 bases; nucleotides outside the gene matches: 17. CDR3 loop: CASSARIAGGRKMTYEQYF. For the CDR3, the DNA is TGTGCCAGCAGTGCTAGGATAGCGGGAGGACGCAAAATGACCTACGAGCAGTACTTC.

This clonotype showed up many times. This rearrangement joins TRBV24-1 to TRBJ1-5; 7 nucleotides align to TRBD1. The trim removed 4 bases at V and 3 bases at J, leaving 5 bases unmatched. This CDR3 contains 15 residues. Germline V gene sequence: CDR1 KGHDR, CDR2 SFDVKD. CDR3 in amino acids: CATSDPGTVNQPQHF. CDR3 coding DNA: TGTGCCACCAGTGACCCAGGGACAGTCAATCAGCCCCAGCATTTT.

This chain uses TRBV7-2 with TRBJ1-5, with D possibly TRBD1 on 5 matching bases. V was trimmed by 0 bases and J by 9 bases, leaving 15 bases between them. The CDR3 runs 15 residues. Germline V gene sequence: CDR1 SGHTA, CDR2 FQGNSA. CDR3 nucleotides: TGTGCCAGCAGCTTAGCACTCTCGAGTGGGGGGCCCCAGCATTTT. Its translation is CASSLALSSGGPQHF.

Only a few counts were recorded for this clonotype. This chain links TRBV2 with TRBJ1-1; D unclear. Trimming removed 7 bases at V and 3 bases at J, with 12 bases between. Germline V lookup: CDR1 SNHLY, CDR2 FYNNEI. There are 13 residues in the CDR3. The CDR3 region has the DNA TGTGCCAGCACTTATGGTAGTTACACTGAAGCTTTCTTT. Encoded protein: CASTYGSYTEAFF.

This clonotype was found many times. The genes are TRBV29-1 and TRBJ1-2; TRBD1 matches 7 bases. This CDR3 region has 16 residues. Germline loops: CDR1 SQVTM, CDR2 ANQGSEA. Trimming at V came to 3 bases and at J to 8 bases, leaving 18 bases not matched to a gene. CDR3 DNA sequence: TGCAGCGTTGACATCGGACAGGTTTATCGAGATCGGGGCTACACCTTC. Translating gives CSVDIGQVYRDRGYTF.

The chain carries TRBV29-1 and TRBJ2-3; 7 nucleotides agree with TRBD2. V gave up 6 bases and J gave up 2 bases; unmatched junction bases: 5. Germline loops: CDR1 SQVTM, CDR2 ANQGSEA. This CDR3 spans 13 amino acids. CDR3 protein: CSVRGDDTDTQYF. CDR3 DNA sequence: TGCAGCGTCCGGGGGGATGACACAGATACGCAGTATTTT.

This clonotype was counted a single time. A read error is possible here, since a much larger clone lies one base away. The chain links TRBV7-2 to TRBJ2-5; tentative D call: TRBD2 (7 bases). The CDR3 spans 13 residues. Germline CDR1 SGHTA, CDR2 FQGNSA. CDR3 sequence reads: CASRMWEGETRYF. The CDR3 DNA follows: TGTGCCAGCAGGATGTGGGAGGGGGAGACCCGGTACTTC.